Below are 25 T cell receptor beta chains sequenced from a single sample in a study of cytomegalovirus exposure and HLA in healthy donors. Primers: 60 Vbeta forward and 13 Jbeta reverse. Clones were read by immunoSEQ multiplex PCR, and TCRdb kept only the in-frame ones, dropping some. Found here are approximately 110,000 clones, roughly 13% of them singletons; the top ten hold about 16%. Specimen: PBMCs. The receptors were gathered from a man between 40 and 49 years old in good health and CMV-seropositive.

This clone turned up a few times. The CDR3 spells CASSSGTNNEQFF. The DNA for the CDR3 is TGTGCCAGCAGCTCCGGGACTAACAATGAGCAGTTCTTC. The rearrangement joins TRBV7-3 to TRBJ2-1; 7 bases align to TRBD2. CDR1 and CDR2 (germline): SGHTA, FQGTGA. V shed 4 bases, J shed 5 bases, and the junction held 2 bases outside the gene matches. The CDR3 is 13 residues long.

The chain carries TRBV5-1 and TRBJ2-1; tentatively, D is TRBD2 (5 bases). The germline CDR1 and CDR2 sequences are SGHRS and YFSETQ. This CDR3 region has 15 residues. V shed 2 bases and J shed 3 bases, with 12 bases lying between them. CDR3 loop: CASSLPRDYYNEQFF. The CDR3 nucleotides are TGCGCCAGCAGCTTACCCCGGGATTACTACAATGAGCAGTTCTTC.

This clone appeared a few times. This chain joins TRBV7-3 and TRBJ2-3; 9 positions match TRBD2. This CDR3 is 17 amino acids long. In germline, CDR1 is SGHTA, CDR2 FQGTGA. The V gene end was trimmed by 0 bases and the J gene end by 4 bases; junction bases not matched to a gene: 8. The CDR3 spells CASSLTGAGGPADTQYF. The CDR3 DNA sequence: TGTGCCAGCAGCTTAACGGGGGCGGGAGGGCCCGCAGATACGCAGTATTTT.

The chain uses TRBV11-2 and TRBJ2-1, with TRBD2 matching 10 bases. V lost 3 bases, J lost 5 bases, and 7 bases stayed unmatched. The CDR3 is made up of 16 amino acids. Germline V lookup: CDR1 SGHAT, CDR2 FQNNGV. The CDR3: CASSFPAGGPDNEQFF. Written as DNA, the CDR3 is TGTGCCAGCAGCTTCCCAGCGGGAGGGCCTGACAATGAGCAGTTCTTC.

This chain uses TRBV27 with TRBJ2-2; the D gene is possibly TRBD2 (5 bases). Looked up from germline, CDR1 is MNHEY and CDR2 is SMNVEV (reference sequence). Trimming removed 5 bases from V and 6 bases from J, with 13 bases in between. The CDR3 contains 14 residues. CDR3 DNA: TGTGCCAGCAGTCCATTCGGGAATGCCGGGGAGCTGTTTTTT. Protein: CASSPFGNAGELFF.

Only a few counts were recorded for this clone. The chain couples TRBV5-1 to TRBJ2-5; TRBD2 matches at 8 bases. The germline CDR1 and CDR2 sequences are SGHRS and YFSETQ. CDR3 size: 15 residues. After removal of 0 bases from V and 5 bases from J, the junction contained 6 bases not matched to a gene. The CDR3 reads CASSLGTSRGETQYF. CDR3 bases: TGCGCCAGCAGCTTGGGGACTAGCAGAGGGGAGACCCAGTACTTC.

This clone has only a few counts. V gene TRBV4-1 combines with J gene TRBJ2-7, with 7 bases that match TRBD2. Per germline, CDR1 MGHRA and CDR2 YSYEKL. The CDR3 loop spans 17 amino acids. The V gene end was trimmed by 1 base and the J gene end by 3 bases; junction bases not matched to a gene: 12. CDR3 region: CASSQGPRTRNLYEQYF. The CDR3 nucleotides are TGCGCCAGCAGCCAAGGCCCGCGGACTAGAAATCTCTACGAGCAGTACTTC.

This clone was observed a few times. The V gene is TRBV30, the J gene TRBJ1-3; no definite D call. The CDR3 is 13 residues long. The V and J ends lost 2 bases and 3 bases respectively, with 8 bases between them. The germline V gene encodes CDR1 GTSNPN and CDR2 SVGIG (reference sequence). The CDR3, as DNA: TGTGCCTGGAGTCCCACGGGTGGAAACACCATATATTTT. Residues: CAWSPTGGNTIYF. The full variable domain, in which reference TRBV30 and TRBJ1-3 provide the parts outside the CDR3, is SQTIHQWPATLVQPVGSPLSLECTVEGTSNPNLYWYRQAAGRGLQLLFYSVGIGQISSEVPQNLSASRPQDRQFILSSKKLLLSDSGFYLCAWSPTGGNTIYFGEGSWLTVV.

This clone was seen a few times. The chain uses TRBV7-9 and TRBJ1-3; TRBD1 is a possible D gene (6 bases). V was clipped by 7 bases and J by 9 bases, with 22 bases between them. The CDR3 sequence is 15 residues long. Germline V lookup: CDR1 SEHNR, CDR2 FQNEAQ (reference sequence). CDR3 nucleotide sequence: TGTGCCAGCATTGGCCACAGGGTCTTAGAAGGCACCATATATTTT. This translates into CASIGHRVLEGTIYF.

This clone came up a few times. The chain combines TRBV7-9 with TRBJ1-5; the D gene is possibly TRBD1 (5 bases). Germline lookup yields CDR1 SEHNR and CDR2 FQNEAQ (reference sequence). The CDR3 runs 14 residues. V was trimmed by 1 base and J by 4 bases, leaving 8 bases between them. CDR3 in amino acids: CASSLGGGNQPQHF. CDR3 in DNA: TGTGCCAGCAGCTTAGGCGGGGGAAATCAGCCCCAGCATTTT.

This chain connects TRBV6-5 to TRBJ1-1; D may be TRBD1 (6 bases). Germline assignment: CDR1 MNHEY and CDR2 SVGAGI. Trimming took off 2 bases at V and 5 bases at J, with 12 bases between the two ends. The CDR3 runs to 14 residues. The CDR3 here is CASSYGGARTEAFF. The CDR3 bases are TGTGCCAGCAGTTACGGGGGGGCTCGGACTGAAGCTTTCTTT.

Only a few counts were recorded for this clone. The V call is TRBV6-5, the J call TRBJ2-1, with TRBD2 matching over 9 bases. The CDR3 consists of 15 residues. V was pared by 2 bases and J by 9 bases, with 8 bases of the junction left unmatched. Germline V gene lookup returns CDR1 MNHEY and CDR2 SVGAGI. The CDR3 is CASSYRREGPGEQFF. The CDR3 DNA follows: TGTGCCAGCAGTTACAGGCGGGAGGGCCCCGGTGAGCAGTTCTTC.

This clone was observed a few times. This rearrangement joins TRBV30 to TRBJ2-1, with D perhaps TRBD1 (6 bases). There are 14 residues in the CDR3. The germline V gene has CDR1 GTSNPN and CDR2 SVGIG (reference sequence). Trimming pared 4 bases from V and 1 base from J, leaving 11 bases between. The CDR3 DNA is TGTGCCTGGAATGGGGGCAGGTCCTACAATGAGCAGTTCTTC. Amino acid sequence: CAWNGGRSYNEQFF. The full variable domain, its missing parts supplied by reference TRBV30 and TRBJ2-1, is SQTIHQWPATLVQPVGSPLSLECTVEGTSNPNLYWYRQAAGRGLQLLFYSVGIGQISSEVPQNLSASRPQDRQFILSSKKLLLSDSGFYLCAWNGGRSYNEQFFGPGTRLTVL.

The V gene is TRBV10-3, the J gene TRBJ2-1; TRBD1 agrees at 8 bases. The V and J ends lost 4 bases and 4 bases, in that order; junction bases with no gene match: 6. Germline V CDR1 and CDR2: ENHRY, SYGVKD. The CDR3 length is 15 residues. CDR3 DNA sequence: TGTGCCATCAGTGGACCGGGACAGGCTTACAATGAGCAGTTCTTC. Protein sequence: CAISGPGQAYNEQFF.

The sample holds a few counts of this clone. CDR3 coding DNA: TGTGCCAGCAGCTCGGGGGCGGCGGGAGGTTATTTGGGTTACAATGAGCAGTTCTTC. Protein product: CASSSGAAGGYLGYNEQFF. This chain links TRBV7-6 with TRBJ2-1, with 8 nucleotides matching TRBD2. The V gene's germline CDR1 is SGHVS and CDR2 FNYEAQ. The CDR3 runs 19 residues. V lost 4 bases to trimming and J lost 4 bases; unmatched junction nucleotides: 18.

The chain uses TRBV18 and TRBJ1-3; D is possibly TRBD1 (5 bases). Between the trimmed V and J ends, which lost 6 bases and 0 bases, there was a span of 15 bases. The germline V gene has CDR1 KGHSH and CDR2 LQKENI. CDR3 length equals 16 residues. The CDR3 here is CASSNLQALSGNTIYF. The CDR3 region has the DNA TGTGCCAGCTCCAATTTACAGGCGCTCTCTGGAAACACCATATATTTT.

The chain joins TRBV29-1 to TRBJ1-2; possible D gene TRBD1, 6 bases. The V end was cut by 4 bases, the J end by 4 bases, with 13 bases between. In germline, CDR1 is SQVTM, CDR2 ANQGSEA. The CDR3 length is 13 residues. The CDR3 protein is CSVGGGAGYGYTF. CDR3 in DNA: TGCAGCGTTGGAGGGGGGGCGGGCTATGGCTACACCTTC.

There are a few counts of this clone. The J gene is TRBJ1-2, the V gene TRBV2; D unclear. The length of the CDR3 is 15 residues. V was pared by 5 bases and J by 0 bases, with 13 bases between. The germline gives CDR1 SNHLY, CDR2 FYNNEI. Here the CDR3 reads CASSKEGEANYGYTF. The CDR3 coding sequence is TGTGCCAGCAGTAAGGAGGGTGAGGCTAACTATGGCTACACCTTC.

The V gene is TRBV5-4, the J gene TRBJ2-3; 7 bases fit TRBD2. The CDR3 consists of 16 residues. J gave up 2 bases and V 4 bases, and 10 bases lay outside the gene matches. CDR1 and CDR2 from the germline V gene are SGHNT and YYREEE (reference sequence). As DNA, the CDR3 is TGTGCCAGCAGCGTCACGGGACTACCCGACACAGATACGCAGTATTTT. It is translated as CASSVTGLPDTDTQYF.

The CDR3 sequence is CASSAGGLAGGTDTQYF. For the CDR3, the DNA is TGTGCCAGCAGCGCCGGGGGACTAGCGGGAGGGACAGATACGCAGTATTTT. The chain couples TRBV9 to TRBJ2-3, with 16 nucleotides matching TRBD2. The junction had 4 bases not matched to a gene; V was cut back by 3 bases and J by 3 bases. This CDR3 spans 17 amino acids. Germline CDR1 reads SGDLS; CDR2 reads YYNGEE.

This chain links TRBV27 with TRBJ1-1; 12 bases are shared with TRBD1. This CDR3 region has 15 residues. The V segment lost 4 bases and the J segment 3 bases; nucleotides outside the gene matches: 3. Germline lookup yields CDR1 MNHEY and CDR2 SMNVEV (reference sequence). DNA of the CDR3: TGTGCCAGCAGTTCGGGACAGGGGGCTGACACTGAAGCTTTCTTT. It is translated as CASSSGQGADTEAFF.

This clone has only a few counts. This chain joins TRBV7-8 and TRBJ1-4; 9 positions match TRBD1. The CDR3 covers 15 residues. Germline CDR1 is SGHVS and CDR2 is FQNEAQ. V lost 0 bases to trimming and J lost 5 bases; unmatched junction nucleotides: 1. CDR3 DNA: TGTGCCAGCAGCTTAGCGGGACAGGGCAATGAAAAACTGTTTTTT. As protein: CASSLAGQGNEKLFF.

This clone was picked up a small number of times. The chain recombines TRBV6-6 with TRBJ2-1; 9 bases are shared with TRBD2. Germline CDR1 and CDR2: MNHNY and SVGAGI (reference sequence). V was pared by 3 bases and J by 6 bases, with 9 bases of the junction left unmatched. CDR3 length: 16 residues. DNA for the CDR3: TGTGCCAGCAGTTATACCGGGACTAGCATTCGCAATGAGCAGTTCTTC. It yields the protein CASSYTGTSIRNEQFF.

This clone was found a few times. The rearrangement links TRBV19 to TRBJ2-1; 9 bases line up with TRBD2. The CDR3 covers 14 residues. The V segment lost 3 bases and the J segment 4 bases; nucleotides outside the gene matches: 1. Germline-derived CDR1 and CDR2 are LNHDA and SQIVND (reference sequence). CDR3 amino acids: CASSMGLAYNEQFF. For the CDR3, the DNA is TGTGCCAGTAGTATGGGACTAGCATACAATGAGCAGTTCTTC.

The gene calls are TRBV30 and TRBJ2-3; no reliable D call. CDR1 is GTSNPN, CDR2 SVGIG, per germline (reference sequence). V lost 0 bases and J lost 2, with 12 bases in between. The length of the CDR3 is 15 residues. CDR3 bases: TGTGCCTGGAGTGTGGGCGAGCATTCCACAGATACGCAGTATTTT. This gives the protein CAWSVGEHSTDTQYF. Full variable domain (missing parts from reference TRBV30 and TRBJ2-3): SQTIHQWPATLVQPVGSPLSLECTVEGTSNPNLYWYRQAAGRGLQLLFYSVGIGQISSEVPQNLSASRPQDRQFILSSKKLLLSDSGFYLCAWSVGEHSTDTQYFGPGTRLTVL.